These 31 T cell receptor beta chains were sequenced from one sample in a study of cytomegalovirus exposure and HLA in healthy donors. The PCR contained 60 Vbeta and 13 Jbeta primers. Libraries were prepared by immunoSEQ multiplex PCR; TCRdb keeps only in-frame clonotypes and omits some of them. The profile shows tens of thousands of clones, roughly 80% of them singletons. Sequencing input: PBMCs. The origin of the receptors is a woman between 25 and 40 years old in good health and CMV-seronegative.

This chain joins TRBV14 and TRBJ2-3, with unresolved D. Germline-derived CDR1 and CDR2 are SGHDN and FVKESK. V was pared by 4 bases and J by 2 bases, with 13 bases between. This CDR3 is 15 amino acids long. The DNA for the CDR3 is TGTGCCAGCAGCCTCCTACCGTCCCTCACAGATACGCAGTATTTT. Amino acids: CASSLLPSLTDTQYF.

The rearrangement links TRBV9 to TRBJ2-7, with D possibly matching TRBD1 (6 bases). This CDR3 is built from 15 residues. Trimming left V 3 bases short and J 0 bases short, with 13 bases between. Germline V gene data show CDR1 as SGDLS and CDR2 as YYNGEE. The CDR3 loop reads CASSATTGSSYEQYF. CDR3 bases: TGTGCCAGCAGCGCTACTACAGGGTCCTCCTACGAGCAGTACTTC.

The rearrangement joins TRBV5-1 to TRBJ2-5; 8 positions agree with TRBD2. This CDR3 region has 15 residues. CDR1 is SGHRS, CDR2 YFSETQ, per germline. After removal of 2 bases from V and 5 bases from J, the junction contained 8 bases not matched to a gene. The CDR3 region has the DNA TGCGCCAGCAGCTTCCAGCGGGGGAAGAGGGAGACCCAGTACTTC. It is translated as CASSFQRGKRETQYF.

This rearrangement joins TRBV4-1 to TRBJ1-6, with 7 nucleotides matching TRBD1. This CDR3 is built from 17 residues. The trim removed 0 bases at V and 10 bases at J, leaving 12 bases unmatched. Germline V lookup: CDR1 MGHRA, CDR2 YSYEKL. Here the CDR3 DNA reads TGCGCCAGCAGCCAAGATCCCTCGACAGGGCGGTACTCACCCCTCCACTTT. Protein sequence: CASSQDPSTGRYSPLHF.

This chain connects TRBV27 to TRBJ2-2; a weak D match, TRBD1 (6 bases). Trimming left V 0 bases short and J 1 base short, with 6 bases between. Germline V gene sequence: CDR1 MNHEY, CDR2 SMNVEV (reference sequence). The CDR3 is made up of 15 amino acids. The CDR3 loop reads CASSLSRGNTGELFF. The CDR3 coding sequence is TGTGCCAGCAGTTTATCCAGGGGGAACACCGGGGAGCTGTTTTTT.

The chain has TRBV6-5 and TRBJ2-7; 7 bases match TRBD1. This CDR3 is built from 14 residues. The germline gives CDR1 MNHEY, CDR2 SVGAGI. J gave up 3 bases and V 0 bases, and 2 bases lay outside the gene matches. CDR3 sequence: CASSYSGTDYEQYF. CDR3 DNA: TGTGCCAGCAGTTACTCCGGGACAGACTACGAGCAGTACTTC.

J is TRBJ2-3 and V is TRBV18, with 10 nucleotides matching TRBD2. Germline V gene data show CDR1 as KGHSH and CDR2 as LQKENI. This CDR3 is 19 amino acids long. The V and J ends lost 3 bases and 0 bases, in that order; junction bases with no gene match: 12. The CDR3 bases are TGTGCCAGCTCACCGAACTTGCTAGCGGGGGACCCTAGCACAGATACGCAGTATTTT. As protein: CASSPNLLAGDPSTDTQYF.

The count of this clone is one. The J gene is TRBJ1-5, the V gene TRBV2, with a tentative D call TRBD1 (6 bases). Looked up from germline, CDR1 is SNHLY and CDR2 is FYNNEI. The CDR3 totals 14 residues. V was trimmed by 1 base and J by 6 bases, leaving 10 bases between them. The CDR3 is CASSEDRVGQPQHF. The CDR3 DNA sequence: TGTGCCAGCAGTGAAGACAGGGTTGGTCAGCCCCAGCATTTT.

Here the CDR3 DNA reads TGTGCCAGCAGTCATAGTTCTAGCGAGGCAAACGAGCAGTACTTC. Protein: CASSHSSSEANEQYF. This chain connects TRBV11-2 to TRBJ2-7, with D perhaps matching TRBD2 (6 bases). The CDR3 runs to 15 residues. Germline CDR1 SGHAT, CDR2 FQNNGV. V was cut by 6 bases and J by 5 bases, with 20 bases left in between. Full variable domain (missing parts from reference TRBV11-2 and TRBJ2-7): EAGVAQSPRYKIIEKRQSVAFWCNPISGHATLYWYQQILGQGPKLLIQFQNNGVVDDSQLPKDRFSAERLKGVDSTLKIQPAKLEDSAVYLCASSHSSSEANEQYFGPGTRLTVT.

The rearrangement links TRBV10-3 to TRBJ2-3; 11 nucleotides agree with TRBD1. The CDR3 has 18 residues. Germline V gene lookup returns CDR1 ENHRY and CDR2 SYGVKD. J gave up 3 bases and V 5 bases, and 13 bases lay outside the gene matches. The CDR3 DNA sequence: TGTGCCATCAGTATAGTCAGAATGGACAGGGGGCTGACAGATACGCAGTATTTT. This translates into CAISIVRMDRGLTDTQYF.

The V and J genes are TRBV27 and TRBJ1-1, with 7 bases lining up with TRBD1. The CDR3 is made up of 16 amino acids. The V and J ends lost 5 bases and 1 base, in that order; junction bases with no gene match: 10. Germline CDR1 reads MNHEY; CDR2 reads SMNVEV (reference sequence). CDR3 coding DNA: TGTGCCAGCAGTAATAGACAGGGCAAGGAGAACACTGAAGCTTTCTTT. This sequence encodes CASSNRQGKENTEAFF.

The chain employs TRBV27 and TRBJ1-1; tentative D call: TRBD1 (6 bases). Between the trimmed V and J ends, which lost 6 bases and 7 bases, there was a span of 18 bases. CDR3 size: 14 residues. Germline V gene lookup returns CDR1 MNHEY and CDR2 SMNVEV (reference sequence). The CDR3 bases are TGTGCCAGCAGACGCTTCCAGGGGAGTAGTGAAGCTTTCTTT. Protein product: CASRRFQGSSEAFF.

The chain recombines TRBV6-5 with TRBJ1-2; 7 nucleotides line up with TRBD1. The CDR3 length is 13 residues. V lost 4 bases to trimming and J lost 8 bases; unmatched junction nucleotides: 7. Germline V gene lookup returns CDR1 MNHEY and CDR2 SVGAGI. CDR3 region: CASSLDRDRGYTF. The CDR3 region has the DNA TGTGCCAGCAGTTTAGACCGGGACAGAGGCTACACCTTC.

The chain carries TRBV6-5 and TRBJ2-4; TRBD1 is a possible D gene (5 bases). Per the germline V gene, CDR1 is MNHEY and CDR2 is SVGAGI. This CDR3 is built from 14 residues. V was trimmed by 5 bases and J by 7 bases, leaving 15 bases between them. The CDR3 region is CASSLTVPANIQYF. CDR3 nucleotides: TGTGCCAGCAGTCTGACAGTCCCGGCTAACATTCAGTACTTC.

This rearrangement joins TRBV9 to TRBJ2-7; D may be TRBD2 (6 bases). CDR1 is SGDLS, CDR2 YYNGEE, per germline. Trimming left V 7 bases short and J 2 bases short, with 13 bases between. The CDR3 length is 13 residues. CDR3 DNA sequence: TGTGCCAGCGGGGCGGGGCAAACCTACGAGCAGTACTTC. Its protein is CASGAGQTYEQYF. Complete variable domain (other parts from reference TRBV9 and TRBJ2-7): DSGVTQTPKHLITATGQRVTLRCSPRSGDLSVYWYQQSLDQGLQFLIQYYNGEERAKGNILERFSAQQFPDLHSELNLSSLELGDSALYFCASGAGQTYEQYFGPGTRLTVT.

The CDR3 loop is CASSLRGINYEQYF. DNA of the CDR3: TGCGCCAGCAGCTTGAGGGGGATCAACTACGAGCAGTACTTC. This sequence joins TRBV5-1 and TRBJ2-7; maybe TRBD1 (6 bases). CDR1 is SGHRS and CDR2 is YFSETQ in the germline V gene. V was pared by 1 base and J by 3 bases, with 11 bases between. This CDR3 has 14 residues.

In the case of this clone: Different DNA sequences within this sample yield the same CDR3. The chain carries TRBV9 and TRBJ1-1; D might be TRBD1 (5 bases). From germline, CDR1 is SGDLS and CDR2 YYNGEE. The CDR3 covers 15 residues. V was cut by 2 bases and J by 6 bases, with 17 bases left in between. The CDR3 coding sequence is TGTGCCAGCAGCGTCCTCTCGGGACTCGGAGCTGAAGCTTTCTTT. This encodes CASSVLSGLGAEAFF.

This clone was counted between two and nine times. V and J are TRBV19 and TRBJ1-5, with TRBD1 matching over 11 bases. The CDR3 consists of 15 residues. Germline lookup yields CDR1 LNHDA and CDR2 SQIVND (reference sequence). The ends lost 8 bases at V and 4 bases at J; junction bases unmatched: 7. In nucleotides, the CDR3 is TGTGCCAGTGAGGGGGGACAGGGGGGTAATCAGCCCCAGCATTTT. Translation: CASEGGQGGNQPQHF.

V usage is TRBV19 and J usage is TRBJ1-1; D remains unclear. V lost 2 bases, J lost 4 bases, and 11 bases lay in between. The germline V gene has CDR1 LNHDA and CDR2 SQIVND (reference sequence). This CDR3 region has 14 residues. The CDR3 DNA follows: TGTGCCAGTAGTATATCAACCGGACTCACTGAAGCTTTCTTT. It encodes CASSISTGLTEAFF.

This chain uses TRBV19 with TRBJ2-1; TRBD2 matches at 11 bases. There are 17 residues in the CDR3. Trimming took 4 bases from V and 4 from J; bases not matched to a gene: 9. Germline V gene data show CDR1 as LNHDA and CDR2 as SQIVND (reference sequence). CDR3: CASSTHIGTSGYNEQFF. For the CDR3, the DNA is TGTGCCAGTAGTACGCACATCGGGACTAGCGGTTACAATGAGCAGTTCTTC.

This clone was detected only a few times. The rearrangement joins TRBV18 to TRBJ2-1; 7 bases align to TRBD2. Germline V CDR1 and CDR2: KGHSH, LQKENI. The CDR3 sequence is 15 residues long. The trim removed 0 bases at V and 5 bases at J, leaving 4 bases unmatched. CDR3: CASSPPWGGDNEQFF. The CDR3 nucleotides are TGTGCCAGCTCACCACCGTGGGGGGGGGACAATGAGCAGTTCTTC.

The chain uses TRBV4-1 and TRBJ2-6; 9 bases match TRBD1. The trim removed 5 bases at V and 0 bases at J, leaving 14 bases unmatched. Germline lookup yields CDR1 MGHRA and CDR2 YSYEKL. The CDR3 contains 20 residues. CDR3 DNA sequence: TGCGCCAGCAGCACATCCCCGGGACAGGGAGCCCCCTCTGGGGCCAACGTCCTGACTTTC. Translation gives CASSTSPGQGAPSGANVLTF.

Only a few counts were recorded for this clone. The rearrangement uses TRBV19 and TRBJ2-7, with 8 bases identical to TRBD1. From germline, CDR1 is LNHDA and CDR2 SQIVND (reference sequence). After removal of 0 bases from V and 2 bases from J, the junction contained 9 bases not matched to a gene. CDR3 size: 17 residues. DNA for the CDR3: TGTGCCAGTAGTATAGATGTTGGGACAGGCCGCCCCTACGAGCAGTACTTC. Amino acid sequence: CASSIDVGTGRPYEQYF.

This rearrangement joins TRBV6-5 to TRBJ1-6, with D uncertain. Germline V gene lookup returns CDR1 MNHEY and CDR2 SVGAGI. Trimming cost V 0 bases and J 5 bases, with 2 bases left between them. The CDR3 loop spans 13 amino acids. CDR3 bases: TGTGCCAGCAGTTACTCTAATAATTCACCCCTCCACTTT. It translates to CASSYSNNSPLHF.

The chain uses TRBV7-2 and TRBJ2-1, with TRBD1 identical over 7 bases. The germline V gene encodes CDR1 SGHTA and CDR2 FQGNSA. This CDR3 has 16 amino acids. Germline trimming cut 3 bases from V and 7 bases from J; bases unmatched to any gene: 12. The CDR3: CASSFFRDSPINEQFF. CDR3 sequence (DNA): TGTGCCAGCAGCTTCTTCCGGGACAGCCCTATTAATGAGCAGTTCTTC. The full variable domain, rest sourced from reference TRBV7-2 and TRBJ2-1, is GAGVSQSPSNKVTEKGKDVELRCDPISGHTALYWYRQSLGQGLEFLIYFQGNSAPDKSGLPSDRFSAERTGGSVSTLTIQRTQQEDSAVYLCASSFFRDSPINEQFFGPGTRLTVL.

The CDR3 region is CASSSGTGELKTQYF. CDR3 sequence (DNA): TGTGCCAGCAGTTCCGGGACAGGGGAGTTGAAGACCCAGTACTTC. This chain uses TRBV28 with TRBJ2-5; 10 bases line up with TRBD1. The junction had 8 bases not matched to a gene; V was cut back by 4 bases and J by 6 bases. Germline loops: CDR1 MDHEN, CDR2 SYDVKM. The CDR3 has 15 residues. Filled out from reference TRBV28 and TRBJ2-5, the complete variable domain reads DVKVTQSSRYLVKRTGEKVFLECVQDMDHENMFWYRQDPGLGLRLIYFSYDVKMKEKGDIPEGYSVSREKKERFSLILESASTNQTSMYLCASSSGTGELKTQYFGPGTRLLVL.

The V call is TRBV4-1, the J call TRBJ2-4, with a weak D call TRBD1 (6 bases). V gave up 2 bases and J gave up 4 bases, with 18 bases separating them. Germline CDR1 reads MGHRA; CDR2 reads YSYEKL. This CDR3 is built from 17 residues. CDR3 residues: CASSQPYAGTLKNIQYF. Written as DNA, the CDR3 is TGCGCCAGCAGCCAACCGTACGCCGGGACACTAAAAAACATTCAGTACTTC.

The chain couples TRBV4-2 to TRBJ1-2, with TRBD1 as a possible D gene (5 bases). Germline V gives CDR1 LGHNA, CDR2 YNFKEQ. V gave up 1 base and J gave up 5 bases, with 14 bases separating them. This CDR3 region has 15 residues. CDR3 in amino acids: CASSQARGASYGYTF. The CDR3 DNA reads TGTGCCAGCAGCCAAGCAAGGGGCGCGAGTTATGGCTACACCTTC.

This clone was detected only once. The chain combines TRBV28 with TRBJ1-2, with 8 bases identical to TRBD1. V lost 4 bases, J lost 4 bases, and 5 bases stayed unmatched. This CDR3 region has 14 residues. The germline V gene encodes CDR1 MDHEN and CDR2 SYDVKM. As DNA, the CDR3 is TGTGCCAGCAGTTCTCAACAGGGGGTCTATGGCTACACCTTC. Amino acids: CASSSQQGVYGYTF.

This clone was recorded a few times. The chain employs TRBV11-3 and TRBJ2-5; 8 bases line up with TRBD2. V trimming: 2 bases; J trimming: 5 bases; junction bases outside the gene matches: 7. Germline CDR1 and CDR2: SGHNT and YENEEA. This CDR3 contains 15 residues. In DNA form, the CDR3 reads TGTGCCAGCAGCTTATTGGGACTAGATGAGGAGACCCAGTACTTC. Protein sequence: CASSLLGLDEETQYF. Full variable domain (missing parts from reference TRBV11-3 and TRBJ2-5): EAGVVQSPRYKIIEKKQPVAFWCNPISGHNTLYWYLQNLGQGPELLIRYENEEAVDDSQLPKDRFSAERLKGVDSTLKIQPAELGDSAVYLCASSLLGLDEETQYFGPGTRLLVL.

The V call is TRBV30, the J call TRBJ1-6; D ambiguous. This CDR3 contains 12 residues. The germline CDR1 and CDR2 sequences are GTSNPN and SVGIG (reference sequence). With 3 bases removed from V and 5 bases from J, the gap between germline ends came to 5 bases. CDR3 DNA sequence: TGTGCCTGGAGCCCCGATAATTCACCCCTCCACTTT. Residues: CAWSPDNSPLHF.